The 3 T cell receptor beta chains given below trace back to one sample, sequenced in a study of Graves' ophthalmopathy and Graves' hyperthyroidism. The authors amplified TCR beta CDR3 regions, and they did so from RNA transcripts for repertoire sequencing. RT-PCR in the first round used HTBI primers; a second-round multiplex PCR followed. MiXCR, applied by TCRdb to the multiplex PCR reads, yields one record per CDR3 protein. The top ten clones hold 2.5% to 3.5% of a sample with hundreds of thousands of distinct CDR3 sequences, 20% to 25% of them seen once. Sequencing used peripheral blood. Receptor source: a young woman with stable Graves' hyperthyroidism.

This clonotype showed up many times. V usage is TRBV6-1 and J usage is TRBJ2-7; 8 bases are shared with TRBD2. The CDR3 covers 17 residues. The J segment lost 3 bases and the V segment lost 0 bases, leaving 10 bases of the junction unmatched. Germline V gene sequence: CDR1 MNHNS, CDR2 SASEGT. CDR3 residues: CASSEAVGVAGRYEQYF. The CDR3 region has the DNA TGTGCCAGCAGTGAAGCGGTAGGAGTAGCGGGGCGCTACGAGCAGTACTTC.

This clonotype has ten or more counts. In DNA, the CDR3 is TGTGCCAGCAGTTACTCGCGGACGGGGAGAGGCACTGAAGCTTTCTTT. Translation gives CASSYSRTGRGTEAFF. J is TRBJ1-1 and V is TRBV6-2 or TRBV6-3; D unresolved. CDR3 length: 16 residues. Trimming took 0 bases from V and 4 from J, leaving 15 bases between them. CDR1 MNHEY and CDR2 SVGEGT come from the germline V gene.

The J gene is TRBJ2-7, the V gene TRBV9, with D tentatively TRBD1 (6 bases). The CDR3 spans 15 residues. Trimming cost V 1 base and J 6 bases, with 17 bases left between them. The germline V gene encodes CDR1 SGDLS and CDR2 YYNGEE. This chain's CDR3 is CASSVQGNGFGEQYF. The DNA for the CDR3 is TGTGCCAGCAGCGTACAGGGGAACGGGTTCGGCGAGCAGTACTTC.